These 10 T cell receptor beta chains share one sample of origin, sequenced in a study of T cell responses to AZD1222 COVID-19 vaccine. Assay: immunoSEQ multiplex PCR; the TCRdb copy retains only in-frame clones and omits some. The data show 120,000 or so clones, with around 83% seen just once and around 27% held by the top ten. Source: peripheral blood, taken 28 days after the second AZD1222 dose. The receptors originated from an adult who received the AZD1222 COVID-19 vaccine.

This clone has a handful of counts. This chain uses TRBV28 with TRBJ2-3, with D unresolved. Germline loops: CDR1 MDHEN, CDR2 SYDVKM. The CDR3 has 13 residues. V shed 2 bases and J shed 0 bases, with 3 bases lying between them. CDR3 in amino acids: CASSLKSTDTQYF. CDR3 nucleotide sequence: TGTGCCAGCAGTTTAAAGAGCACAGATACGCAGTATTTT.

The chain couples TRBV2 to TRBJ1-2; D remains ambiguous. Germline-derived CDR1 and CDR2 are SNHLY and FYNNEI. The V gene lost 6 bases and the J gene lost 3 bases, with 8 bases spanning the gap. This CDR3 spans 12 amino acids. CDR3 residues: CASSVRDYGYTF. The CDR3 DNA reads TGTGCCAGCAGCGTAAGGGACTATGGCTACACCTTC. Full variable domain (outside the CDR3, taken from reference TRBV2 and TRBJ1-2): EPEVTQTPSHQVTQMGQEVILRCVPISNHLYFYWYRQILGQKVEFLVSFYNNEISEKSEIFDDQFSVERPDGSNFTLKIRSTKLEDSAMYFCASSVRDYGYTFGSGTRLTVV.

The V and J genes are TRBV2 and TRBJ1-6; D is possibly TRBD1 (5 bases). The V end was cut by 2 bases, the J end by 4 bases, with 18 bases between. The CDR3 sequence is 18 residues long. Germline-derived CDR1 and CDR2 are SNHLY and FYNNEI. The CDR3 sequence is CASSEYGAGPEYNSPLHF. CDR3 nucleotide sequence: TGTGCCAGCAGTGAATATGGGGCAGGGCCAGAATATAATTCACCCCTCCACTTT.

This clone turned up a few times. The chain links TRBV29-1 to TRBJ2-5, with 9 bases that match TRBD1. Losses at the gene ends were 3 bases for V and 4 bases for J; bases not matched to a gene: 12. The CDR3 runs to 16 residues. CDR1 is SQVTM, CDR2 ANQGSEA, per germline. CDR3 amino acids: CSVDGGTGRSVETQYF. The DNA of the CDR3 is TGCAGCGTTGATGGGGGGACAGGGAGGTCCGTAGAGACCCAGTACTTC.

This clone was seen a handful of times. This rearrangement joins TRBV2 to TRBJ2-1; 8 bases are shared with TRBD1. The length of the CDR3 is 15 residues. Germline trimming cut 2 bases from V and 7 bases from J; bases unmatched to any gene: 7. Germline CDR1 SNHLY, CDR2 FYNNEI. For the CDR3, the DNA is TGTGCCAGCAGTGAACCCGGACAGGGAGAAAATGAGCAGTTCTTC. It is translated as CASSEPGQGENEQFF.

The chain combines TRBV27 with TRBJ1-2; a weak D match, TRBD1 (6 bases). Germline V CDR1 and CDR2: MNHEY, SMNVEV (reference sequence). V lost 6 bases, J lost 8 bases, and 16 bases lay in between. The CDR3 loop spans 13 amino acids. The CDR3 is CASRFLGGGGYTF. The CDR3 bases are TGTGCCAGCAGATTTCTGGGCGGGGGCGGCTACACCTTC.

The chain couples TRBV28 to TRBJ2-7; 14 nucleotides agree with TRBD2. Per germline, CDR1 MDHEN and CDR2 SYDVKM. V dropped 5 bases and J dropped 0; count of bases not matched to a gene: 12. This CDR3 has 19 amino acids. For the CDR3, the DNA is TGTGCCAGCAGTCTGGGGACTAGCGGGGGAGGCCCAATCTCCTACGAGCAGTACTTC. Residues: CASSLGTSGGGPISYEQYF.

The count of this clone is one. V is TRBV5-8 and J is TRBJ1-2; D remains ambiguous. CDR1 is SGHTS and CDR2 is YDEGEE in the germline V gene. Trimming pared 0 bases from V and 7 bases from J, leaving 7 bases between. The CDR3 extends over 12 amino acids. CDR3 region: CASSLATVGYTF. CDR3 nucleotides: TGTGCCAGCAGCTTGGCGACGGTTGGCTACACCTTC.

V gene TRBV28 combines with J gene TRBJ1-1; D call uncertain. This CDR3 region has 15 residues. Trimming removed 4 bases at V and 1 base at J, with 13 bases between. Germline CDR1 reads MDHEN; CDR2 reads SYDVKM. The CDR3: CASSYRGGQNTEAFF. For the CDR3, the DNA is TGTGCCAGCAGTTACCGTGGCGGGCAGAACACTGAAGCTTTCTTT.

CDR3 nucleotide sequence: TGTGCCAGCAGTTACACAGGGTCAGCTTTCTTT. Protein sequence: CASSYTGSAFF. The chain has TRBV6-2 or TRBV6-3 and TRBJ1-1; tentative D call: TRBD1 (6 bases). CDR1 and CDR2 (germline): MNHEY, SVGEGT. The CDR3 runs 11 residues. Deletions cut 2 bases from V and 10 bases from J, with 8 bases between.